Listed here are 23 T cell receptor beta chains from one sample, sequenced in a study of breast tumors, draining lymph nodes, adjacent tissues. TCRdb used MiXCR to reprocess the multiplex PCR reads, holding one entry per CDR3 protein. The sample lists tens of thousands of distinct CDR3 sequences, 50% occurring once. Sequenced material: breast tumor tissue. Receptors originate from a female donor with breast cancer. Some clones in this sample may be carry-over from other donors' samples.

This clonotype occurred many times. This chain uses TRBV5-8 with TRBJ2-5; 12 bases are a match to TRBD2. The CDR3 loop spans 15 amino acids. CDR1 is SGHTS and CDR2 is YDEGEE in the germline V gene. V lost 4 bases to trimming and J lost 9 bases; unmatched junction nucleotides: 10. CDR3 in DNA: TGTGCCAGCAGCAAACTAGCGGGAGGCGGGCGGGCCCAGTACTTC. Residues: CASSKLAGGGRAQYF.

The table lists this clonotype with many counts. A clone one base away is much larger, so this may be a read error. The CDR3 reads CSASHQETQSF. The CDR3 region has the DNA TGCAGTGCGAGTCATCAAGAGACCCAGTCCTTC. The chain uses TRBV20-1 and TRBJ2-5; no firm D call. The CDR3 loop spans 11 amino acids. Germline-derived CDR1 and CDR2 are DFQATT and SNEGSKA (reference sequence).

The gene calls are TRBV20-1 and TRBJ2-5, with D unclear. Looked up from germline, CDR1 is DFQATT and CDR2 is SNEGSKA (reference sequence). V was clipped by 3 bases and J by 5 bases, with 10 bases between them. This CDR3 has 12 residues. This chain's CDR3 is CSARQEGETQYF. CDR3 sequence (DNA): TGCAGTGCTAGGCAAGAAGGGGAGACCCAGTACTTC.

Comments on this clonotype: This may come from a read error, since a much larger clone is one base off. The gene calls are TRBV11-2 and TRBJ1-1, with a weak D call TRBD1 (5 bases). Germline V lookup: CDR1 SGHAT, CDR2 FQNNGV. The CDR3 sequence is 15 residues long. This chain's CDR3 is CASSSTLGGNTETFF. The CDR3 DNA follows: TGTGCCAGCAGCTCGACCTTGGGGGGGAACACTGAAACTTTCTTT.

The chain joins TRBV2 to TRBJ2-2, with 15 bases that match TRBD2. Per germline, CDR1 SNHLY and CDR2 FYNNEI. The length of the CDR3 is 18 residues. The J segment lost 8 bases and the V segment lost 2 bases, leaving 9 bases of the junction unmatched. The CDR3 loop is CASSERTSGRGTGGELFF. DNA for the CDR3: TGTGCCAGCAGTGAACGGACTAGCGGGAGGGGGACCGGGGGGGAGCTGTTTTTT.

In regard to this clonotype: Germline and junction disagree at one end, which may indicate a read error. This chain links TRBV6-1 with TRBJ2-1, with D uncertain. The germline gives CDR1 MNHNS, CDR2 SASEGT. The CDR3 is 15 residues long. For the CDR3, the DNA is TGTGCTAGCACTGTACTGCGGAGCTCCTACAATGAGCAGTTCTTC. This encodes CASTVLRSSYNEQFF.

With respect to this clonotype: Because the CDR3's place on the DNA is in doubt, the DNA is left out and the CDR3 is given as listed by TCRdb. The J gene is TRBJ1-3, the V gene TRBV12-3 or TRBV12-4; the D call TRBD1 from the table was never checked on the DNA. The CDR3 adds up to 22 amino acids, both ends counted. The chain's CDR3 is CASSLEWTGLYEQYFGPGTIYF.

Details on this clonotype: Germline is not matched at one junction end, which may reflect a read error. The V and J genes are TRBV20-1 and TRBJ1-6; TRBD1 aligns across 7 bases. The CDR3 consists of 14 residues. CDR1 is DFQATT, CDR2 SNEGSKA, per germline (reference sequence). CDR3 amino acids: CSARIGTVATPLHF. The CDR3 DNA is TGCAGTGCTAGAATCGGGACAGTGGCTACCCCCCTCCACTTC.

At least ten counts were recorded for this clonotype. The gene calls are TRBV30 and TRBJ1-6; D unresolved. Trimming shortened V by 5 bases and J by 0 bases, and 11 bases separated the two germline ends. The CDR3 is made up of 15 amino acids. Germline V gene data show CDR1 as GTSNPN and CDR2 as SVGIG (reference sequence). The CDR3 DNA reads TGTGCCTGGGGGGATCAGAGCTCCTATAATTCACCCCTCCACTTT. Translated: CAWGDQSSYNSPLHF.

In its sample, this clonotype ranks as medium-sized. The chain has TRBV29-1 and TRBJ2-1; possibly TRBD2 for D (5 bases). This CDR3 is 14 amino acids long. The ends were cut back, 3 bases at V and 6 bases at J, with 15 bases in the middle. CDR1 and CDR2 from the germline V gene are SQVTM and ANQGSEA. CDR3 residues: CSVETTRKPNEQFF. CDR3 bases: TGCAGCGTTGAGACTACCCGAAAACCCAATGAGCAGTTCTTC.

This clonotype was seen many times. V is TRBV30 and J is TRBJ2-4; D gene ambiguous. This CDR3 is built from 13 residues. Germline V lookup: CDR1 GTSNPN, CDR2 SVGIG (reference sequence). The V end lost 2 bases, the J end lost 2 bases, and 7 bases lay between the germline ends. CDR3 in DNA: TGTGCCTGGAGTATGGCTTCCAAAAACATTCAGTACTTC. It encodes CAWSMASKNIQYF.

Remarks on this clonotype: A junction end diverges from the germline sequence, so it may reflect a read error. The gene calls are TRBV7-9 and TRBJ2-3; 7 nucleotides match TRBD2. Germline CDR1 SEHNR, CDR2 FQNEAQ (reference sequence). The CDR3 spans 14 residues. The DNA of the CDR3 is TGTGCCAGCAGCTACGGGACCAGCGGGGATACGCGGTACTTT. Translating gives CASSYGTSGDTRYF.

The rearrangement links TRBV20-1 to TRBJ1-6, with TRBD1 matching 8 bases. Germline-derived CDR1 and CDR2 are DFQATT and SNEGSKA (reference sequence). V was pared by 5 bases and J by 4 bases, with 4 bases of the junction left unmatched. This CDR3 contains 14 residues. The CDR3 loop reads CSAPGQGYNSPLHF. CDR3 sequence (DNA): TGCAGTGCTCCCGGACAGGGATATAATTCACCCCTCCACTTT.

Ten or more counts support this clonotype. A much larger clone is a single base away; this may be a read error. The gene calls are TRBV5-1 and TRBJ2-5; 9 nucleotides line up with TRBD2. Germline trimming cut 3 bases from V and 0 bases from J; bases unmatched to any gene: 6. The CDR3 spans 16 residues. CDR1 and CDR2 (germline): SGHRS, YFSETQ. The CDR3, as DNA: TGCGCCAGCAGCTGGCTAGCGGGACCCCACCAAGAGACCCAGTACTTC. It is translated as CASSWLAGPHQETQYF.

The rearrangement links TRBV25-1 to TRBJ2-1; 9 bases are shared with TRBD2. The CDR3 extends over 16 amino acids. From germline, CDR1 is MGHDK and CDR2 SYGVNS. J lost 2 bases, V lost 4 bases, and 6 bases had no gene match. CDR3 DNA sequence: TGTGCCAGCAGTGGACTAGCGGTCCAACCCTACAATGAGCAGTTCTTC. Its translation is CASSGLAVQPYNEQFF. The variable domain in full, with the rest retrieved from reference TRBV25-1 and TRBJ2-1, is EADIYQTPRYLVIGTGKKITLECSQTMGHDKMYWYQQDPGMELHLIHYSYGVNSTEKGDLSSESTVSRIRTEHFPLTLESARPSHTSQYLCASSGLAVQPYNEQFFGPGTRLTVL.

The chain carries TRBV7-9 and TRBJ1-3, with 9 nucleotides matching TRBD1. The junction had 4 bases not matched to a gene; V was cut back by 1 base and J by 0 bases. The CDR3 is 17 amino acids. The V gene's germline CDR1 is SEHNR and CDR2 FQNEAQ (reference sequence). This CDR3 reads CASSLGTGATSGNTIYF. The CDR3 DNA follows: TGTGCCAGCAGCTTAGGGACAGGGGCCACCTCTGGAAACACCATATATTTT. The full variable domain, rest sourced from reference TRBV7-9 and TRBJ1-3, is DTGVSQNPRHKITKRGQNVTFRCDPISEHNRLYWYRQTLGQGPEFLTYFQNEAQLEKSRLLSDRFSAERPKGSFSTLEIQRTEQGDSAMYLCASSLGTGATSGNTIYFGEGSWLTVV.

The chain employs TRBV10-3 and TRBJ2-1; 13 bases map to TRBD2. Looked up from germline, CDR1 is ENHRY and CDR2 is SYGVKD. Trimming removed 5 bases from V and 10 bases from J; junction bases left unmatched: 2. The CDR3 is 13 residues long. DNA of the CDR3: TGTGCCATCAGTACTAGCGGGAGGGACGAGCAGTTCTTC. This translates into CAISTSGRDEQFF.

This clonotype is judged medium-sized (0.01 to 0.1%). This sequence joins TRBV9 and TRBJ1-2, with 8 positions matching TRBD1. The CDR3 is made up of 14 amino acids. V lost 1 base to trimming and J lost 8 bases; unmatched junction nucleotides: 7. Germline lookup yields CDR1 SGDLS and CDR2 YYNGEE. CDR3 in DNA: TGTGCCAGCAGCGTATCAGGGGGCGCAGGGGGCTACACCTTC. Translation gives CASSVSGGAGGYTF.

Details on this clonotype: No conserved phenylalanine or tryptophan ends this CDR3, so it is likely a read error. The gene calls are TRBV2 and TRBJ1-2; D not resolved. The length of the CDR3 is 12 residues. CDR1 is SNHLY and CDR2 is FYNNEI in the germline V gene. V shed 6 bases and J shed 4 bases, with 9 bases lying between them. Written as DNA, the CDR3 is TGTGCCAGCAGCCTGGCGGGCTATGGCTACACCATC. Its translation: CASSLAGYGYTI.

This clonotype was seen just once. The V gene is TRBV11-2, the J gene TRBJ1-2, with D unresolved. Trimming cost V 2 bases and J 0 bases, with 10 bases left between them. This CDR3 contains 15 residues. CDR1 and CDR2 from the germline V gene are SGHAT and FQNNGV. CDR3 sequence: CASSLWEVSNYGYTF. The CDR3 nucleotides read TGTGCCAGCAGCTTATGGGAAGTGTCTAACTATGGCTACACCTTC.

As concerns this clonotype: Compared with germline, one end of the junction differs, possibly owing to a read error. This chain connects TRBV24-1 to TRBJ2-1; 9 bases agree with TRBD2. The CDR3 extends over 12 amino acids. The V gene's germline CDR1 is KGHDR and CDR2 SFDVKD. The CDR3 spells CATSELAGVRVF. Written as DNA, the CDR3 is TGTGCCACCAGTGAGTTAGCGGGAGTCCGAGTCTTC.

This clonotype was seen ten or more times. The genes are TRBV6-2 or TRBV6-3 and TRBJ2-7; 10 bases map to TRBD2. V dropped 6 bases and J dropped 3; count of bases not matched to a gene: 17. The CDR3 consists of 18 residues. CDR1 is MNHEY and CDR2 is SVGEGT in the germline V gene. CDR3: CASRPRLAGLPGHYEQYF. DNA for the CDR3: TGTGCCAGCAGACCGCGACTAGCGGGCCTACCGGGGCACTACGAGCAGTACTTC.

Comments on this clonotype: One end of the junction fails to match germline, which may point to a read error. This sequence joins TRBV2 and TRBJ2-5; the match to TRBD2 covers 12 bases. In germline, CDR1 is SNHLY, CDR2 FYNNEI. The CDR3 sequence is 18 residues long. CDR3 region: CASSGSRTSGVRLKTQCF. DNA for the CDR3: TGTGCCAGCAGTGGCAGTCGGACTAGCGGGGTACGATTAAAGACCCAGTGCTTT.